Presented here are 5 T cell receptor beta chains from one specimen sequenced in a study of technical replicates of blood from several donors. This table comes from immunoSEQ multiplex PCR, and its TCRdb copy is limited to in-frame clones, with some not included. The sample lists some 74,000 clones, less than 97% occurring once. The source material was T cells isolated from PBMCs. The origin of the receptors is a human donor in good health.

CDR3 residues: CASSDQRTSTDTQYF. In DNA form, the CDR3 reads TGTGCCAGCAGTGACCAGCGGACTAGCACAGATACGCAGTATTTT. This rearrangement joins TRBV2 to TRBJ2-3; D might be TRBD2 (5 bases). This CDR3 is 15 amino acids long. Germline CDR1 reads SNHLY; CDR2 reads FYNNEI. Trimming stripped 3 bases from V and 0 bases from J, with 10 bases between. The variable domain in full, with the rest retrieved from reference TRBV2 and TRBJ2-3, is EPEVTQTPSHQVTQMGQEVILRCVPISNHLYFYWYRQILGQKVEFLVSFYNNEISEKSEIFDDQFSVERPDGSNFTLKIRSTKLEDSAMYFCASSDQRTSTDTQYFGPGTRLTVL.

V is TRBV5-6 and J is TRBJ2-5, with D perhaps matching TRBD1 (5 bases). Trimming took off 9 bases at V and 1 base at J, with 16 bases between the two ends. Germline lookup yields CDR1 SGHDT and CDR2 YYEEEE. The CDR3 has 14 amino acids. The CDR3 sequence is CATMGQGLQETQYF. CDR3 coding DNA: TGTGCCACCATGGGTCAGGGCCTCCAAGAGACCCAGTACTTC.

This CDR3 reads CASSSRDSYYEQYF. In DNA form, the CDR3 reads TGTGCCAGCAGCTCTCGTGACAGTTACTACGAGCAGTACTTC. The chain has TRBV6-5 and TRBJ2-7, with D possibly TRBD1 on 5 matching bases. Looked up from germline, CDR1 is MNHEY and CDR2 is SVGAGI. This CDR3 region has 14 residues. Trimming took off 6 bases at V and 3 bases at J, with 15 bases between the two ends.

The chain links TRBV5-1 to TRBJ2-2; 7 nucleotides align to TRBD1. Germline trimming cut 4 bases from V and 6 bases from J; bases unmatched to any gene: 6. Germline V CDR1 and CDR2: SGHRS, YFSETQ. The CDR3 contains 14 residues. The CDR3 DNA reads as TGCGCCAGCAGCGTGGGACAGCTTGCCGGGGAGCTGTTTTTT. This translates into CASSVGQLAGELFF.

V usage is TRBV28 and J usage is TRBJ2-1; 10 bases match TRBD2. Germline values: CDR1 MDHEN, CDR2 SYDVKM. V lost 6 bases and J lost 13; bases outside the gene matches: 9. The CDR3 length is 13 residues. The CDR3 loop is CASSESGRARQFF. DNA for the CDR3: TGTGCCAGCAGCGAAAGCGGGAGGGCCCGTCAGTTCTTC.